This T cell receptor beta chain is from a study of cytomegalovirus exposure and HLA in healthy donors. The protocol was immunoSEQ multiplex PCR, while the TCRdb copy is restricted to in-frame clones and leaves out a portion. This table holds about 160,000 clones, less than 90% found once. The CDR3 length is 14 residues. The germline V gene encodes CDR1 MNHEY and CDR2 SVGAGI. The V end lost 0 bases, the J end lost 5 bases, and 11 bases lay between the germline ends. This chain links TRBV6-5 with TRBJ2-7, with a tentative D call TRBD2 (7 bases). Sequenced input: PBMCs. This clonotype was obtained from a woman aged 30 to 39 in good health and CMV-seronegative. The CDR3 reads CASSYSGGLDEQYF. CDR3 nucleotide sequence: TGTGCCAGCAGTTACTCGGGGGGGCTCGACGAGCAGTACTTC.